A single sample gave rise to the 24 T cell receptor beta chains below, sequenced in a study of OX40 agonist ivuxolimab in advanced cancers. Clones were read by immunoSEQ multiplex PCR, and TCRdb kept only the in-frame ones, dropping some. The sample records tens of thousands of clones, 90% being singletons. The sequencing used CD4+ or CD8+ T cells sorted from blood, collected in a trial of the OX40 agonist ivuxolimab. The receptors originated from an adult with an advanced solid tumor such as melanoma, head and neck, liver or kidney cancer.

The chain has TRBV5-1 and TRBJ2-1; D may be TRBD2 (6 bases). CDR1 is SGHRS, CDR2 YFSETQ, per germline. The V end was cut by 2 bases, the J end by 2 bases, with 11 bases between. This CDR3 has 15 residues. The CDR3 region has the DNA TGCGCCAGCAGCTTAACGGGGGAGGCCTACAATGAGCAGTTCTTC. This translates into CASSLTGEAYNEQFF.

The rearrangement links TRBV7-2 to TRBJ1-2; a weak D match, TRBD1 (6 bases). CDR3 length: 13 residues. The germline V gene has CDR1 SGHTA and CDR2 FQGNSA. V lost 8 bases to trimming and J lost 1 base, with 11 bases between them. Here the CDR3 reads CASRQGRNYGYTF. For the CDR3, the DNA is TGTGCCAGCCGCCAGGGGCGTAACTATGGCTACACCTTC. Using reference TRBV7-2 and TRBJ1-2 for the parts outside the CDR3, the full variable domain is GAGVSQSPSNKVTEKGKDVELRCDPISGHTALYWYRQSLGQGLEFLIYFQGNSAPDKSGLPSDRFSAERTGGSVSTLTIQRTQQEDSAVYLCASRQGRNYGYTFGSGTRLTVV.

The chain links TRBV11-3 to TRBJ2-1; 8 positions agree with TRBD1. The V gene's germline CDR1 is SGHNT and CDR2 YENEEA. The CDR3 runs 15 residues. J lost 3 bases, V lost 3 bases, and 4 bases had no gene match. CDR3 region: CASSFEDRVYNEQFF. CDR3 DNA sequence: TGTGCCAGCAGCTTTGAGGACAGGGTCTACAATGAGCAGTTCTTC.

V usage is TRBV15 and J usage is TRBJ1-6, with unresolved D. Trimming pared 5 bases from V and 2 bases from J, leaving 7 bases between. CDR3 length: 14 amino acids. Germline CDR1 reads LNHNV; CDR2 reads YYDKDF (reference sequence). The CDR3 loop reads CATSPGAYNSPLHF. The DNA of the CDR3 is TGTGCCACCAGCCCGGGCGCCTATAATTCACCCCTCCACTTT.

The CDR3 coding sequence is TGTGCCAGCAGCACCAACTCTGGGGCCAACGTCCTGACTTTC. The encoded protein is CASSTNSGANVLTF. The chain has TRBV2 and TRBJ2-6; D is ambiguous. Germline CDR1 is SNHLY and CDR2 is FYNNEI. The CDR3 has 14 amino acids. Trimming took 6 bases from V and 0 from J, leaving 6 bases between them.

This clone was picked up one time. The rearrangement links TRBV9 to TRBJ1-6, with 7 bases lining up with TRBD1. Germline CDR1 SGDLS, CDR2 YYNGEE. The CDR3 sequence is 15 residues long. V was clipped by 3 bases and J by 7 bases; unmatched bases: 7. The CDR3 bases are TGTGCCAGCAGCGCACAGGGGTCGGGGAATTCACCCCTCCACTTT. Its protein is CASSAQGSGNSPLHF.

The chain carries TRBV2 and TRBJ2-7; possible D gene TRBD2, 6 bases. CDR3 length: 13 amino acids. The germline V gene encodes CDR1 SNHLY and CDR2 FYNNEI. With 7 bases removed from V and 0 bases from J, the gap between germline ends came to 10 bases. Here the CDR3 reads CASIAGSSYEQYF. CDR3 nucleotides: TGTGCCAGCATAGCCGGGAGCTCCTACGAGCAGTACTTC.

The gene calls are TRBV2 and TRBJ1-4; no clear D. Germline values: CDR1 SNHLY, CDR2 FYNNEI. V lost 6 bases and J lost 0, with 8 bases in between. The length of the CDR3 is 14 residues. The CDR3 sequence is CASRYFATNEKLFF. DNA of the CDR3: TGTGCCAGCAGGTACTTTGCAACTAATGAAAAACTGTTTTTT.

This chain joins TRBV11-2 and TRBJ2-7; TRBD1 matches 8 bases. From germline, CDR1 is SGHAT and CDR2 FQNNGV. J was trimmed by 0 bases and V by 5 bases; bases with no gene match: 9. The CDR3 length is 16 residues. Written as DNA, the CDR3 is TGTGCCAGCAGCCTCCTAGGCGGGACAGGCTCCTACGAGCAGTACTTC. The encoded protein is CASSLLGGTGSYEQYF.

The CDR3, as DNA: TGTGCCAGCAGCTTAGGTCCTGGCGGGTCCTACACAGATACGCAGTATTTT. This sequence encodes CASSLGPGGSYTDTQYF. V is TRBV7-2 and J is TRBJ2-3, with D possibly being TRBD2 (5 bases). Trimming took off 1 base at V and 2 bases at J, with 16 bases between the two ends. The CDR3 has 17 residues. CDR1 is SGHTA, CDR2 FQGNSA, per germline.

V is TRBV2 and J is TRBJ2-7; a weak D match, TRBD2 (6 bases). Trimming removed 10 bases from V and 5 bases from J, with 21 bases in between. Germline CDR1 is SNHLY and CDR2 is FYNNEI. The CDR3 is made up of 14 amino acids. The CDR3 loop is CATWSAGNPDEQYF. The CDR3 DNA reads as TGTGCCACCTGGAGCGCGGGAAACCCCGACGAGCAGTACTTC.

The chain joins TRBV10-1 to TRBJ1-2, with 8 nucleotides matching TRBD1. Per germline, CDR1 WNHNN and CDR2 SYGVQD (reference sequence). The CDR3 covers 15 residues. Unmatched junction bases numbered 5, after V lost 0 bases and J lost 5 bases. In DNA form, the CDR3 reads TGCGCCAGCAGTGAGTCAGGACAGGGAGATTATGGCTACACCTTC. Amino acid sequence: CASSESGQGDYGYTF.

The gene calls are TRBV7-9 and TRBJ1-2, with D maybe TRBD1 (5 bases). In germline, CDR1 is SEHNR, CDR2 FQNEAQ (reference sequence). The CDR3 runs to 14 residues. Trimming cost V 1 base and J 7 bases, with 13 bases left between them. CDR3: CASSLDQGAGGYTF. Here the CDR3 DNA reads TGTGCCAGCAGCTTAGACCAGGGCGCGGGTGGCTACACCTTC.

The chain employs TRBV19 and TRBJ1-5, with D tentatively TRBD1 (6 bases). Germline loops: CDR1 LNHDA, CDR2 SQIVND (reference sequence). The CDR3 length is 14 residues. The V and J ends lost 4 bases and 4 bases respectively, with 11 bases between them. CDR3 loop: CASSRAGDNQPQHF. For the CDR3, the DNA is TGTGCCAGTAGTAGGGCAGGGGATAATCAGCCCCAGCATTTT.

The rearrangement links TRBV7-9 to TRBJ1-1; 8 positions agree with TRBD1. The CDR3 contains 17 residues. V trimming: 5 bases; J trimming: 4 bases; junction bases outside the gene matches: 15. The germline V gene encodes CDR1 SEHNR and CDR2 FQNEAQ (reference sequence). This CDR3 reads CASSPRFGRTGRTEAFF. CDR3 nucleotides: TGTGCCAGCAGCCCCCGATTCGGGCGGACAGGGCGCACTGAAGCTTTCTTT.

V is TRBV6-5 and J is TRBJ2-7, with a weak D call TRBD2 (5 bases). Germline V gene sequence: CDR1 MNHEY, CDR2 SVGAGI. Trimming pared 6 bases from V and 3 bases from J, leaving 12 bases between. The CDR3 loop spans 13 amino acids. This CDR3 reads CASSRDVDYEQYF. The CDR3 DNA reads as TGTGCCAGCAGCCGGGATGTAGACTACGAGCAGTACTTC.

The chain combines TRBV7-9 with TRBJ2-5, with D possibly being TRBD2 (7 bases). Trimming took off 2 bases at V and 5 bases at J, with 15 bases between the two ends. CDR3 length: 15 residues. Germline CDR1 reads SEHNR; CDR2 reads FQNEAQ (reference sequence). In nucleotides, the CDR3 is TGTGCCAGCAGCTTAAGGGGGGCGGGAGTGGAGACCCAGTACTTC. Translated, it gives CASSLRGAGVETQYF.

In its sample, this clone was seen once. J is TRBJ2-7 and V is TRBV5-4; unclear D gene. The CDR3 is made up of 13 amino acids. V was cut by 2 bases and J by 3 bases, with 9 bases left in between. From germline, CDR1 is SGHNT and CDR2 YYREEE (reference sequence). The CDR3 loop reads CASSLDGLYEQYF. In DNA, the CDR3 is TGTGCCAGCAGCTTAGACGGCCTCTACGAGCAGTACTTC.

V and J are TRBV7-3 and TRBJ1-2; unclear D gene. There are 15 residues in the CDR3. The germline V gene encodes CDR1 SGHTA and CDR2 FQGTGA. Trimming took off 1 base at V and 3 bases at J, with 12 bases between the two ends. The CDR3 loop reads CASSLMAGADYGYTF. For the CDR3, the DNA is TGTGCCAGCAGCTTAATGGCGGGCGCAGACTATGGCTACACCTTC.

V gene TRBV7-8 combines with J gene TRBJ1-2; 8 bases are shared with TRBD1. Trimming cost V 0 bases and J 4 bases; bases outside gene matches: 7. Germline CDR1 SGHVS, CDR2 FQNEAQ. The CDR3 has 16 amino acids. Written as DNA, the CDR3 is TGTGCCAGCAGCTTAGCCCGGACAGGGTCCTTCTATGGCTACACCTTC. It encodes CASSLARTGSFYGYTF.

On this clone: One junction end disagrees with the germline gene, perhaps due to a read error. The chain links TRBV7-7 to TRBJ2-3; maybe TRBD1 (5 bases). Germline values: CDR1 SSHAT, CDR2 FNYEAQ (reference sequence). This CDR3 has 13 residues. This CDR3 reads CASSSSGTDTQYF. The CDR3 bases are TGTGCTAGCAGCTCCTCAGGGACAGATACGCAGTATTTT.

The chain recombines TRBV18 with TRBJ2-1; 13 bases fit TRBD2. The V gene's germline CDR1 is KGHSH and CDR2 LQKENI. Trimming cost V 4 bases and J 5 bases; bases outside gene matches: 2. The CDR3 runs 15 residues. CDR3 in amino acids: CASSRGLAGDNEQFF. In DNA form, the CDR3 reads TGTGCCAGCTCACGAGGACTAGCGGGAGACAATGAGCAGTTCTTC. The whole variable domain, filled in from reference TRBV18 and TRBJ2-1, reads NAGVMQNPRHLVRRRGQEARLRCSPMKGHSHVYWYRQLPEEGLKFMVYLQKENIIDESGMPKERFSAEFPKEGPSILRIQQVVRGDSAAYFCASSRGLAGDNEQFFGPGTRLTVL.

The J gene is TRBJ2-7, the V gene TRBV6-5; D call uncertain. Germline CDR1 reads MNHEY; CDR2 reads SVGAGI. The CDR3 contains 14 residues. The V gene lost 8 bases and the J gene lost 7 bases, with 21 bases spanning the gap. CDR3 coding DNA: TGTGCCAGCTCCGTCCGGCCCGTAGTATCAGAGCAGTACTTC. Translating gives CASSVRPVVSEQYF.

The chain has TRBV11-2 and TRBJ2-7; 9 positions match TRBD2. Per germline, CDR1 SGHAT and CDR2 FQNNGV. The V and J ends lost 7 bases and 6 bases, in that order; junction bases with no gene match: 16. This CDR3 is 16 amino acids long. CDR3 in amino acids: CASTPGGLAGFREQYF. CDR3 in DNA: TGTGCCAGCACCCCTGGCGGGCTAGCGGGGTTTCGCGAGCAGTACTTC.